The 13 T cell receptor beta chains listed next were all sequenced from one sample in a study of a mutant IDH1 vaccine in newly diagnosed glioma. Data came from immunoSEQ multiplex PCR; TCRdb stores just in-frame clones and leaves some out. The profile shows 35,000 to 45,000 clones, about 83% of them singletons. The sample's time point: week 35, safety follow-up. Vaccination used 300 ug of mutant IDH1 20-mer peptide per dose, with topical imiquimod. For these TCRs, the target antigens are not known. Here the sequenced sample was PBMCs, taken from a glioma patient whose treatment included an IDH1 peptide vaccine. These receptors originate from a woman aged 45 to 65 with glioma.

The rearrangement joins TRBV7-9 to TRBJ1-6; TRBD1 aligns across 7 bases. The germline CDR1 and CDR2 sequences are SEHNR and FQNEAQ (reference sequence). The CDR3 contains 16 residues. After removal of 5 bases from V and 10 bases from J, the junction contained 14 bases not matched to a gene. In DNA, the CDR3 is TGTGCCAGCAGCCGGGCCGTCGGGACAGACGGATCACCCCTCCACTTT. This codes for CASSRAVGTDGSPLHF. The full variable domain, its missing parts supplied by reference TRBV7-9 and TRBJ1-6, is DTGVSQNPRHKITKRGQNVTFRCDPISEHNRLYWYRQTLGQGPEFLTYFQNEAQLEKSRLLSDRFSAERPKGSFSTLEIQRTEQGDSAMYLCASSRAVGTDGSPLHFGNGTRLTVT.

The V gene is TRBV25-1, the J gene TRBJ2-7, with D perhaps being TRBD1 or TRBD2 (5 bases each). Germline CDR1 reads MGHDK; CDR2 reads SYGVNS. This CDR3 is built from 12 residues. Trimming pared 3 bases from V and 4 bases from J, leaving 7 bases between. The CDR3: CASSEGDYEQYF. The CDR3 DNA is TGTGCCAGCAGTGAGGGGGATTACGAGCAGTACTTC.

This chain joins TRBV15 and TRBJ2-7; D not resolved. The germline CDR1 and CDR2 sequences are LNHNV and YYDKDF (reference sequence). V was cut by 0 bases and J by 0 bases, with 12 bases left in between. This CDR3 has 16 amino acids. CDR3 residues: CATSRDMASLSYEQYF. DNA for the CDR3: TGTGCCACCAGCAGAGATATGGCAAGTCTCTCCTACGAGCAGTACTTC.

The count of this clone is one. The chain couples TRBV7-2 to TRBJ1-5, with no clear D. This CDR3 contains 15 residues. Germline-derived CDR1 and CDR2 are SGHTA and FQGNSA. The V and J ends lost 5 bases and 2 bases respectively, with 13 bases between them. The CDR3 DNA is TGTGCCAGCAGCCGAGAAAAGAGGGGCAATCAGCCCCAGCATTTT. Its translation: CASSREKRGNQPQHF.

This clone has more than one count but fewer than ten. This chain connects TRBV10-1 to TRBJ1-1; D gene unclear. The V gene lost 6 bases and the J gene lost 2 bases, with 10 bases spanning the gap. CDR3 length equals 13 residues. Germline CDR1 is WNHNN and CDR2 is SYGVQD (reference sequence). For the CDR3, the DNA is TGCGCCAGCAGGGAGGGAGCAAACACTGAAGCTTTCTTT. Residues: CASREGANTEAFF.

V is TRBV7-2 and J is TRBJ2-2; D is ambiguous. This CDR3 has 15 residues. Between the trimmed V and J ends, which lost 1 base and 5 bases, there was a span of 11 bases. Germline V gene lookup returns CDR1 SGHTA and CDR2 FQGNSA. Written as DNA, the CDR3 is TGTGCCAGCAGCTTAGATAACAGTCCAACCGGGGAGCTGTTTTTT. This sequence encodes CASSLDNSPTGELFF.

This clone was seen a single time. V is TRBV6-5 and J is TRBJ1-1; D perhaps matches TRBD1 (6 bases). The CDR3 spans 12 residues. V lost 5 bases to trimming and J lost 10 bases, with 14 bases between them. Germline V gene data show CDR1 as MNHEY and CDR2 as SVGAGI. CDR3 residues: CASSREGGVAFF. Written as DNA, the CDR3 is TGTGCCAGCAGTAGGGAGGGGGGGGTAGCTTTCTTT.

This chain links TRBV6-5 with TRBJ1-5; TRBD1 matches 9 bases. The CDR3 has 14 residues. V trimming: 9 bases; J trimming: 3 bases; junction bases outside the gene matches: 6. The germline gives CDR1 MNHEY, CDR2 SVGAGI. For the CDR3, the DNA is TGTGCCAGGGACAGGGGAGGCCCCAATCAGCCCCAGCATTTT. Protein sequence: CARDRGGPNQPQHF.

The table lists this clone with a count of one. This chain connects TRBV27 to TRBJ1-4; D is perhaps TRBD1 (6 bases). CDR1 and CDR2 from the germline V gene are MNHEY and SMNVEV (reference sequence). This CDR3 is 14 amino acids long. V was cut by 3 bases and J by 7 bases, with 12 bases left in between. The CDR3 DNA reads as TGTGCCAGCAGTTTTGTACAGGGAGGTGAAAAACTGTTTTTT. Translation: CASSFVQGGEKLFF.

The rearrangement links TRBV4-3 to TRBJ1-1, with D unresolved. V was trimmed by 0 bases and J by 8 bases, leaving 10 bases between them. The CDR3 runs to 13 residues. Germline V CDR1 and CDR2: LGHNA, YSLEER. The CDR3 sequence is CASSQDGAGEAFF. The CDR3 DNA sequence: TGCGCCAGCAGCCAAGATGGTGCGGGGGAAGCTTTCTTT.

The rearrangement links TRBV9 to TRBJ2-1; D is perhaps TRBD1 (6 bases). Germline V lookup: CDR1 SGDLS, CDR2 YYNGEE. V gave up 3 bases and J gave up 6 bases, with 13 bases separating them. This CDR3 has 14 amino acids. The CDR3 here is CASSERGTFNEQFF. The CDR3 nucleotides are TGTGCCAGCAGCGAGAGGGGGACGTTCAATGAGCAGTTCTTC.

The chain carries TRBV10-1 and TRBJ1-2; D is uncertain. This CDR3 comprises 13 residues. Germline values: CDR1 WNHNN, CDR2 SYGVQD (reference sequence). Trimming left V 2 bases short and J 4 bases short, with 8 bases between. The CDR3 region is CASSEGRSYGYTF. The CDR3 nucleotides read TGCGCCAGCAGTGAGGGCAGGTCCTATGGCTACACCTTC.

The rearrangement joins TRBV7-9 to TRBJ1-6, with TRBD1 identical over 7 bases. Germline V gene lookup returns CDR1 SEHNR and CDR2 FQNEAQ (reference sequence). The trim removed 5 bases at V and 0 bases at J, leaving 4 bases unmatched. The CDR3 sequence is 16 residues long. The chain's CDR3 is CASSPQGGSYNSPLHF. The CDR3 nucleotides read TGTGCCAGCAGCCCCCAGGGGGGCTCCTATAATTCACCCCTCCACTTT.